This T cell receptor (beta chain) was documented in a study of Ad26.COV2.S vaccination and SARS-CoV-2 variants. Study results and caveats: Vaccine and placebo recipients had comparable breadth of non-spike TCRs.

Clones were read by immunoSEQ multiplex PCR, and TCRdb kept only the in-frame ones, dropping some. The sample includes about 350,000 clones, about 90% of them seen just once. With respect to this clone: As yet, its antigen is unknown.

Trimming stripped 5 bases from V and 5 bases from J, with 12 bases between. Germline CDR1 MNHEY, CDR2 SMNVEV (reference sequence). CDR3 length equals 13 residues. This sequence joins TRBV27 and TRBJ1-1, with D possibly matching TRBD1 (6 bases). Sequencing used peripheral blood, obtained after recovery from COVID-19. This sequence was found in a human donor who had recovered from COVID-19. As DNA, the CDR3 is TGTGCCAGCAGTGGGGGCTGGGGGACTGAAGCTTTCTTT. Translated, it gives CASSGGWGTEAFF.